Following are 19 T cell receptor beta chains from one sample sequenced in a study of identical twins. MiXCR was run by TCRdb on the 5' RACE reads, yielding one entry per CDR3 protein. The top ten clones hold roughly 10% of a sample with over 200,000 distinct CDR3 sequences, about 11% of them seen once. Source material: memory T cells sorted from blood. The receptors come from a man aged 45-65 years in good health.

There are a few counts of this clonotype. V gene TRBV6-5 combines with J gene TRBJ2-3; D possibly corresponds to TRBD2 (6 bases). CDR1 is MNHEY, CDR2 SVGAGI, per germline. The V end was cut by 11 bases, the J end by 7 bases, with 16 bases between. The CDR3 has 12 amino acids. CDR3 sequence (DNA): TGTGCCTCACTTGGGACTTCCTATACGCAGTATTTT. Amino acid sequence: CASLGTSYTQYF.

This clonotype was observed at least ten times. The CDR3 region has the DNA TGTGCCAGCAGCCCGACAGGGGAGGAAGATACGCAGTATTTT. Its translation is CASSPTGEEDTQYF. This chain uses TRBV3-1 with TRBJ2-3; 8 bases are a match to TRBD1. CDR3 length: 14 amino acids. Per germline, CDR1 LGHDT and CDR2 YNNKEL (reference sequence). The V segment lost 4 bases and the J segment 5 bases; nucleotides outside the gene matches: 5.

The rearrangement uses TRBV11-1 and TRBJ2-4; 10 nucleotides line up with TRBD1. V lost 2 bases to trimming and J lost 7 bases; unmatched junction nucleotides: 14. This CDR3 region has 18 residues. Germline CDR1 SGHAT, CDR2 FQDESV (reference sequence). CDR3: CASSLMSGQGRRTNIQYF. The CDR3 nucleotides read TGTGCCAGCAGCTTAATGTCGGGACAGGGGAGAAGGACGAACATTCAGTACTTC.

This clonotype was found many times. The chain is built from TRBV5-6 and TRBJ2-3; 10 nucleotides agree with TRBD2. The CDR3 sequence is 14 residues long. Germline loops: CDR1 SGHDT, CDR2 YYEEEE. J lost 6 bases, V lost 5 bases, and 6 bases had no gene match. CDR3 in DNA: TGTGCCAGCAGACCTAGCGGGAGAGGGGATACGCAGTATTTT. Translated: CASRPSGRGDTQYF.

The rearrangement links TRBV20-1 to TRBJ2-1; 10 nucleotides agree with TRBD2. V lost 5 bases and J lost 5; bases outside the gene matches: 6. CDR1 is DFQATT, CDR2 SNEGSKA, per germline (reference sequence). This CDR3 region has 14 residues. CDR3: CSAWASGGHNEQFF. CDR3 nucleotides: TGCAGTGCTTGGGCTAGCGGGGGTCACAATGAGCAGTTCTTC.

This clonotype was seen many times. The chain's CDR3 is CASSLVAAATGELFF. The DNA of the CDR3 is TGTGCCAGCAGCTTGGTCGCAGCGGCCACCGGGGAGCTGTTTTTT. The rearrangement uses TRBV5-8 and TRBJ2-2, with D tentatively TRBD2 (5 bases). Trimming pared 0 bases from V and 4 bases from J, leaving 10 bases between. Germline lookup yields CDR1 SGHTS and CDR2 YDEGEE. The length of the CDR3 is 15 residues. Combining the CDR3 with reference TRBV5-8 and TRBJ2-2 gives the whole variable domain EAGVTQSPTHLIKTRGQQATLRCSPISGHTSVYWYQQALGLGLQFLLWYDEGEERNRGNFPPRFSGRQFPNYSSELNVNALELEDSALYLCASSLVAAATGELFFGEGSRLTVL.

The table lists this clonotype with many counts. V usage is TRBV5-1 and J usage is TRBJ1-4; D remains ambiguous. Deletions cut 4 bases from V and 0 bases from J, with 7 bases between. The CDR3 sequence is 14 residues long. Germline V gene data show CDR1 as SGHRS and CDR2 as YFSETQ. Here the CDR3 DNA reads TGCGCCAGCAGCGAAACTGCAACTAATGAAAAACTGTTTTTT. Residues: CASSETATNEKLFF.

This clonotype showed up just a few times. This sequence joins TRBV12-3 or TRBV12-4 and TRBJ1-5; 7 positions match TRBD1. V lost 6 bases, J lost 8 bases, and 7 bases stayed unmatched. This CDR3 comprises 13 residues. The CDR3 DNA reads as TGTGCCAGCAGCCGGACAGGAACGGAGCCCCAGCATTTT. It specifies CASSRTGTEPQHF.

The chain recombines TRBV7-8 with TRBJ2-1; D remains unclear. V lost 1 base and J 10 bases, leaving 5 bases between the germline ends. Germline CDR1 SGHVS, CDR2 FQNEAQ. CDR3 length equals 11 residues. The DNA of the CDR3 is TGTGCCAGCAGCTTAGGCCAAGAGCAGTTCTTC. It encodes CASSLGQEQFF.

A few counts support this clonotype. The chain combines TRBV2 with TRBJ1-5, with D possibly being TRBD1 (5 bases). Germline V CDR1 and CDR2: SNHLY, FYNNEI. Deletions cut 7 bases from V and 1 base from J, with 11 bases between. The CDR3 spans 14 residues. As DNA, the CDR3 is TGTGCCAGCAACCGGGACGGAAGCAATCAGCCCCAGCATTTT. It specifies CASNRDGSNQPQHF.

This clonotype was seen a few times. This sequence joins TRBV6-1 and TRBJ2-3, with unresolved D. The CDR3 loop spans 13 amino acids. Germline V CDR1 and CDR2: MNHNS, SASEGT. Trimming cost V 8 bases and J 2 bases, with 11 bases left between them. The CDR3 coding sequence is TGTGCCAGCGGGGTGAACCCCACAGATACGCAGTATTTT. Amino acids: CASGVNPTDTQYF.

This clonotype was seen a handful of times. V is TRBV5-1 and J is TRBJ2-7, with D tentatively TRBD1 or TRBD2 (5 bases each). The CDR3 consists of 19 residues. Germline CDR1 and CDR2: SGHRS and YFSETQ. Trimming cost V 1 base and J 1 base, with 24 bases left between them. Here the CDR3 DNA reads TGCGCCAGCAGCTTGCTACCCGCGTTCCGGGACCAGCCGTCCTACGAGCAGTACTTC. It codes for CASSLLPAFRDQPSYEQYF.

The chain carries TRBV7-9 and TRBJ1-1; D uncertain. The V gene's germline CDR1 is SEHNR and CDR2 FQNEAQ (reference sequence). V was pared by 1 base and J by 2 bases, with 11 bases between. This CDR3 has 15 residues. Here the CDR3 reads CASSLGVGFNTEAFF. For the CDR3, the DNA is TGTGCCAGCAGCTTAGGGGTGGGGTTCAACACTGAAGCTTTCTTT.

The chain links TRBV29-1 to TRBJ2-3, with D unresolved. Trimming stripped 6 bases from V and 2 bases from J, with 15 bases between. Germline values: CDR1 SQVTM, CDR2 ANQGSEA. The CDR3 is 14 amino acids. In DNA form, the CDR3 reads TGCAGCGTAGGATCCAACATAAACACAGATACGCAGTATTTT. Protein: CSVGSNINTDTQYF.

This clonotype was observed a handful of times. The chain is built from TRBV6-2 or TRBV6-3 and TRBJ2-7; 8 bases fit TRBD1. The J segment lost 4 bases and the V segment lost 0 bases, leaving 8 bases of the junction unmatched. This CDR3 spans 16 amino acids. Germline V gene lookup returns CDR1 MNHEY and CDR2 SVGEGT. CDR3 DNA sequence: TGTGCCAGCAGTTACTCTTCCGGGACAGGTCTTTACGAGCAGTACTTC. It translates to CASSYSSGTGLYEQYF.

The chain joins TRBV3-1 to TRBJ2-2; 7 bases are a match to TRBD2. The germline CDR1 and CDR2 sequences are LGHDT and YNNKEL (reference sequence). Trimming at V came to 4 bases and at J to 0 bases, leaving 11 bases not matched to a gene. The length of the CDR3 is 18 residues. The CDR3 reads CASSRNLRGTANTGELFF. The CDR3 DNA reads as TGTGCCAGCAGCCGTAACCTGCGGGGGACCGCGAACACCGGGGAGCTGTTTTTT.

This clonotype was observed many times. The V call is TRBV7-8, the J call TRBJ2-7; no clear D. Trimming cost V 4 bases and J 6 bases, with 13 bases left between them. Germline V gene data show CDR1 as SGHVS and CDR2 as FQNEAQ. The CDR3 is 13 residues long. CDR3: CASSSDLSREQYF. CDR3 DNA: TGTGCCAGCAGCTCGGACCTTTCACGCGAGCAGTACTTC. Together with reference TRBV7-8 and TRBJ2-7, the CDR3 gives the full variable domain: GAGVSQSPRYKVAKRGQDVALRCDPISGHVSLFWYQQALGQGPEFLTYFQNEAQLDKSGLPSDRFFAERPEGSVSTLKIQRTQQEDSAVYLCASSSDLSREQYFGPGTRLTVT.

Many counts were recorded for this clonotype. The V call is TRBV30, the J call TRBJ2-7; D assignment may be TRBD1 or TRBD2 (5 bases each). V was pared by 8 bases and J by 3 bases, with 17 bases between. The CDR3 extends over 13 amino acids. CDR1 and CDR2 from the germline V gene are GTSNPN and SVGIG (reference sequence). The CDR3 is CAGEIRDGYEQYF. CDR3 DNA sequence: TGTGCCGGAGAGATACGGGACGGCTACGAGCAGTACTTC.

V and J are TRBV10-3 and TRBJ1-6, with no clear D. CDR3 size: 15 residues. Per the germline V gene, CDR1 is ENHRY and CDR2 is SYGVKD. Trimming removed 0 bases from V and 8 bases from J, with 11 bases in between. The CDR3 sequence: CAISESARGDSPLHF. The CDR3 nucleotides read TGTGCCATCAGTGAGTCGGCAAGAGGAGATTCACCCCTCCACTTT.